This T cell receptor (beta chain) was profiled in a study of T-cell reconstitution after alpha-beta-depleted transplantation in children. This clonotype was seen ten or more times. CDR1 is LGHNA and CDR2 is YSLEER in the germline V gene. The CDR3 runs 14 residues. Trimming took off 1 base at V and 8 bases at J, with 12 bases between the two ends. Using unique molecular identifiers, the investigators prepared the TCRbeta library. TCRdb re-called the PCR reads with MiXCR, one entry per CDR3 protein. The table has some 640,000 distinct CDR3 sequences, approximately 16% seen once; the top ten hold around 0.96%.

Here the sequenced sample was PBMCs from the stem cell graft donor, taken from the stem cell graft. This clonotype was sampled from a human donor who donated a stem cell graft to a child with acute myeloid leukemia. The V call is TRBV4-3, the J call TRBJ2-1; D is ambiguous. The CDR3 region has the DNA TGCGCCAGCAGCCAAGTGGGTCGGCCACATGAGCAGTTCTTC. Encoded protein: CASSQVGRPHEQFF.